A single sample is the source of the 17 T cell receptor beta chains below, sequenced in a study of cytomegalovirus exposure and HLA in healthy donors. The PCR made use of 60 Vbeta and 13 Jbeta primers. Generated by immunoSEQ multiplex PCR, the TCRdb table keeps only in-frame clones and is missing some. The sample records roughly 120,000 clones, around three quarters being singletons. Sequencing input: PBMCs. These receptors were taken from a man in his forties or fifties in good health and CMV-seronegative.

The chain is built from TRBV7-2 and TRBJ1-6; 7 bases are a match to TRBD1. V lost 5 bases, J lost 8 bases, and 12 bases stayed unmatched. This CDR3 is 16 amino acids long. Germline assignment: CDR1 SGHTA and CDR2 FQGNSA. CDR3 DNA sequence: TGTGCCAGCAGCGTCACCACAGGGGAGAAGGATTCACCCCTCCACTTT. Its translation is CASSVTTGEKDSPLHF.

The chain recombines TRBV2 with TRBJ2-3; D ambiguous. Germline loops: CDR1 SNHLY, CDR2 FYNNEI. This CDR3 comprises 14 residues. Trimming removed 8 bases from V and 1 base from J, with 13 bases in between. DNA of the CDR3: TGTGCCAGCGGAGACGGTTGGGGCACAGATACGCAGTATTTT. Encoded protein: CASGDGWGTDTQYF.

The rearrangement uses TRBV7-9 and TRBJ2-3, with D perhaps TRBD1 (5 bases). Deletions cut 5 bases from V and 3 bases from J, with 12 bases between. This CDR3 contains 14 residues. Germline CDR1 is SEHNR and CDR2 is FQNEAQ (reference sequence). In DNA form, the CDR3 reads TGTGCCAGCAGCGAGTACCAGGGTACAGATACGCAGTATTTT. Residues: CASSEYQGTDTQYF.

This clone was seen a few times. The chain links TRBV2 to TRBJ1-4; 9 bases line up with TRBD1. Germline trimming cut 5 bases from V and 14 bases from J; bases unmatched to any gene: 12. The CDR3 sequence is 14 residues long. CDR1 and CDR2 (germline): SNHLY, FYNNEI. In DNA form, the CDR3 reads TGTGCCAGCAGTTCACGGACAGGGGCCCAGGGGCTGTTTTTT. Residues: CASSSRTGAQGLFF.

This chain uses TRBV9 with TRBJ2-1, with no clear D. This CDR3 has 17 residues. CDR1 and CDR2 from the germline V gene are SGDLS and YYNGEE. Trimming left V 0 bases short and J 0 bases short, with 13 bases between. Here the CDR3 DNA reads TGTGCCAGCAGCGTAGTTAAAGCGTTGAGCTCCTACAATGAGCAGTTCTTC. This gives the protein CASSVVKALSSYNEQFF.

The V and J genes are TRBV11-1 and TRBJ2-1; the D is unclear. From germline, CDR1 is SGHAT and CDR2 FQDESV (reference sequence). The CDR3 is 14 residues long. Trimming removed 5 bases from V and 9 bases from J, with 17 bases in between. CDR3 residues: CASSPRSVRIEQFF. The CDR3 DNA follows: TGTGCCAGCAGCCCTAGAAGCGTTAGGATTGAGCAGTTCTTC.

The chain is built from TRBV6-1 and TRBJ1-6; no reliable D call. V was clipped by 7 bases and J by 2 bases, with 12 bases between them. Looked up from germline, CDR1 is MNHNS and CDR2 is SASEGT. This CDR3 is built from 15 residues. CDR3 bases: TGTGCCAGCATAGCCCCGGGTACCTATAATTCACCCCTCCACTTT. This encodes CASIAPGTYNSPLHF.

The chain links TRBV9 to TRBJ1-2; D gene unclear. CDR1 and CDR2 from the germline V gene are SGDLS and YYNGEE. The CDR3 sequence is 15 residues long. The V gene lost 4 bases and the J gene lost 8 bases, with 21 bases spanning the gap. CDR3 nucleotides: TGTGCCAGCAGCCCATCAGCGGGCGGAGATTACGGCTACACCTTC. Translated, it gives CASSPSAGGDYGYTF.

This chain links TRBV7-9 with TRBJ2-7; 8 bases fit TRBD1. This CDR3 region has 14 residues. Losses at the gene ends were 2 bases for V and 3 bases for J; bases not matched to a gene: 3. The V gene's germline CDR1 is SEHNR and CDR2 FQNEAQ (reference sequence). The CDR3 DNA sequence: TGTGCCAGCAGCTTATCGACAGGGGTCTACGAGCAGTACTTC. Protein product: CASSLSTGVYEQYF.

The CDR3 coding sequence is TGTGCCAGCAGCGTAGGAGCAAGTTCCTCCTACGAGCAGTACTTC. Its protein product is CASSVGASSSYEQYF. The V and J genes are TRBV9 and TRBJ2-7; D remains ambiguous. The CDR3 loop spans 15 amino acids. The V gene's germline CDR1 is SGDLS and CDR2 YYNGEE. The V end lost 0 bases, the J end lost 0 bases, and 10 bases lay between the germline ends.

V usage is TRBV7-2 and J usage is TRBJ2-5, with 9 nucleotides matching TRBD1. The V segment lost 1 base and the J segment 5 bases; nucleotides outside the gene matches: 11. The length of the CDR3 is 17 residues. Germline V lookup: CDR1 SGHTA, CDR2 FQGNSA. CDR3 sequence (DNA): TGTGCCAGCAGCTTAGTAAAAGGCGGGACAGGGATGGAGACCCAGTACTTC. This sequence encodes CASSLVKGGTGMETQYF. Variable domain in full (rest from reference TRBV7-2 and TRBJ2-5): GAGVSQSPSNKVTEKGKDVELRCDPISGHTALYWYRQSLGQGLEFLIYFQGNSAPDKSGLPSDRFSAERTGGSVSTLTIQRTQQEDSAVYLCASSLVKGGTGMETQYFGPGTRLLVL.

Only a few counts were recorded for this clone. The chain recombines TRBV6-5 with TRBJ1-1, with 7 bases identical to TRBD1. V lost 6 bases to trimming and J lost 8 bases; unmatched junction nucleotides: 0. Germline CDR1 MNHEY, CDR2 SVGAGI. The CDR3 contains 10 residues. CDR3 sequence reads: CASRQGEAFF. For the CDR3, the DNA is TGTGCCAGCAGACAGGGGGAAGCTTTCTTT.

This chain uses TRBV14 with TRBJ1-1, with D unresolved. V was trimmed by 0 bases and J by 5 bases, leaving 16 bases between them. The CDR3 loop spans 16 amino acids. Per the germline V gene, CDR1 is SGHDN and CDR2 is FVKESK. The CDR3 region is CASSQDLEELMTEAFF. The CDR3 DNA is TGTGCCAGCAGCCAAGATCTCGAGGAACTTATGACTGAAGCTTTCTTT.

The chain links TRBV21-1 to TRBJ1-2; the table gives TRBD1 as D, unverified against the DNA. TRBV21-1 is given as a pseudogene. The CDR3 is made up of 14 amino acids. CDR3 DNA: TGTGCCAGCAGCAAACAGGGTGATAACTATGGCTACACCTTC. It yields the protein CASSKQGDNYGYTF.

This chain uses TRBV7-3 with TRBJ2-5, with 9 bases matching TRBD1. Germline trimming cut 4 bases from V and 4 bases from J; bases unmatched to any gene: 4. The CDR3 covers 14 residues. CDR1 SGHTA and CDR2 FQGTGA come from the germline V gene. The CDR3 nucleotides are TGTGCCAGCAGCTCAGGACAGGGGAGAGAGACCCAGTACTTC. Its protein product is CASSSGQGRETQYF.

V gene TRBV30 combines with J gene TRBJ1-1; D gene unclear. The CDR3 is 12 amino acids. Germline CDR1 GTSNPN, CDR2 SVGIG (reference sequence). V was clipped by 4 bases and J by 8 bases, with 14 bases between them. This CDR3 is CAWTVNPREAFF. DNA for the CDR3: TGTGCCTGGACAGTAAATCCGAGGGAAGCTTTCTTT.

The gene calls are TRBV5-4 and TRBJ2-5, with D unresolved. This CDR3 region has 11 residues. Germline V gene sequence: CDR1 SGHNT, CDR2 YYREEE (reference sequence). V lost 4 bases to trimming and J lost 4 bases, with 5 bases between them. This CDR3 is CASSERETQYF. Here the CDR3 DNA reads TGTGCCAGCAGCGAGAGAGAGACCCAGTACTTC.